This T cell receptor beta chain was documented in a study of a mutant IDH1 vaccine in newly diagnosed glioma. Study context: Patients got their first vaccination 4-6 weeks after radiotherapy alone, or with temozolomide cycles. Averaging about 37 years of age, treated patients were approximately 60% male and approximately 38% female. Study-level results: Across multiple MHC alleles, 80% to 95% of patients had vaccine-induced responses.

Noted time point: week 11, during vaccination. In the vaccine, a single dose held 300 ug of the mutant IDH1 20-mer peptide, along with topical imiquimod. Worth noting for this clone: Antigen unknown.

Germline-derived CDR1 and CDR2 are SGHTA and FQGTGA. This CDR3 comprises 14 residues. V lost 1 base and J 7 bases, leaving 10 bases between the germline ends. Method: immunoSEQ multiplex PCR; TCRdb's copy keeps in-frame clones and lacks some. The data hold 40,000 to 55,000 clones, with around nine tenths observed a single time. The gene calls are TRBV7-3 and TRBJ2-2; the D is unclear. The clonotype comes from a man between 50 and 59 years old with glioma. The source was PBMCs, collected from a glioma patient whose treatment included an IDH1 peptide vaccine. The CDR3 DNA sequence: TGTGCCAGCAGCTTAAAGTCAGTAGGCGGGGAGCTGTTTTTT. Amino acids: CASSLKSVGGELFF. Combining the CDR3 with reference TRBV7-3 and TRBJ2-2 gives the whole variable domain GAGVSQTPSNKVTEKGKYVELRCDPISGHTALYWYRQSLGQGPEFLIYFQGTGAADDSGLPNDRFFAVRPEGSVSTLKIQRTERGDSAVYLCASSLKSVGGELFFGEGSRLTVL.